Below are 16 T cell receptor beta chains sequenced from a single sample in a study of graft-versus-host responses after intestinal transplantation (dated by TCRdb to about 2021). Libraries came from the immunoSEQ multiplex PCR assay. TCRdb re-hosts the immuneACCESS table, in-frame sequences only. Its copies lack some clones; in the studies checked, an unresolved V gene accounts for under half of them, and the cause for the rest is not known. In all, the sample holds more than 70,000 clones, and 75% to 90% of those were seen once. The ten biggest clones cover 0.095% to 0.11% of the sample. Their cognate antigens are unknown. Taken with the paper, the label for time point translates to: cells obtained before transplantation from donor or recipient. Material: unstimulated CD4+ T cells sorted from spleen or lymph node cells, obtained before intestinal transplant. The source of these receptors is a human donor who received an intestinal transplant.

The rearrangement links TRBV9 to TRBJ2-1; tentative D call: TRBD2 (7 bases). V was pared by 1 base and J by 7 bases, with 18 bases between. Germline lookup yields CDR1 SGDLS and CDR2 YYNGEE. This CDR3 has 16 residues. The CDR3 nucleotides are TGTGCCAGCAGCGTATCGAGGGGGGGCCGTTTGAATGAGCAGTTCTTC. Translating it yields CASSVSRGGRLNEQFF.

The V call is TRBV6-1, the J call TRBJ2-7, with D maybe TRBD2 (6 bases). This CDR3 is 11 amino acids long. Germline CDR1 reads MNHNS; CDR2 reads SASEGT. Trimming stripped 8 bases from V and 2 bases from J, with 7 bases between. CDR3 in DNA: TGTGCCAGCGGGGGGACCTACGAGCAGTACTTC. Translating gives CASGGTYEQYF.

The rearrangement links TRBV15 to TRBJ1-2; 9 bases fit TRBD1. The germline CDR1 and CDR2 sequences are LNHNV and YYDKDF (reference sequence). The CDR3 is 14 amino acids. V gave up 5 bases and J gave up 10 bases; unmatched junction bases: 11. The CDR3 spells CATSRPGQGVDYTF. The CDR3 nucleotides read TGTGCCACCAGCCGGCCGGGACAGGGTGTTGACTACACCTTC.

A few counts support this clone. The chain links TRBV6-5 to TRBJ2-7; the D is unclear. The CDR3 length is 13 residues. V lost 4 bases to trimming and J lost 3 bases, with 10 bases between them. Germline values: CDR1 MNHEY, CDR2 SVGAGI. CDR3 in amino acids: CASSSRMGYEQYF. The CDR3 DNA reads as TGTGCCAGCAGTTCCAGGATGGGCTACGAGCAGTACTTC.

The chain uses TRBV18 and TRBJ1-2; tentatively, D is TRBD1 (5 bases). V was pared by 4 bases and J by 6 bases, with 12 bases between. Germline loops: CDR1 KGHSH, CDR2 LQKENI. The CDR3 is 13 amino acids. The CDR3 here is CASSRGGADGYTF. CDR3 coding DNA: TGTGCCAGCTCACGGGGAGGGGCAGATGGCTACACCTTC.

V usage is TRBV18 and J usage is TRBJ1-6, with D tentatively TRBD1 (5 bases). The CDR3 length is 14 residues. V gave up 3 bases and J gave up 8 bases, with 11 bases separating them. The germline CDR1 and CDR2 sequences are KGHSH and LQKENI. The CDR3 DNA sequence: TGTGCCAGCTCACCCAGGGTTTACGATTCACCCCTCCACTTT. Its translation: CASSPRVYDSPLHF.

The genes are TRBV6-6 and TRBJ1-1, with 10 bases lining up with TRBD1. The germline V gene has CDR1 MNHNY and CDR2 SVGAGI (reference sequence). The CDR3 totals 11 residues. The junction had 2 bases not matched to a gene; V was cut back by 6 bases and J by 10 bases. The CDR3 bases are TGTGCCAGCAGGGACAGGGGGGGAGCTTTCTTT. It codes for CASRDRGGAFF.

V gene TRBV28 combines with J gene TRBJ1-2, with D perhaps TRBD1 (6 bases). Germline CDR1 is MDHEN and CDR2 is SYDVKM. V was trimmed by 4 bases and J by 2 bases, leaving 35 bases between them. The CDR3 extends over 22 amino acids. CDR3 nucleotides: TGTGCCAGCAGTTCTACGGGGGGCCTCACGACGGGTGGGGGAAAGATAAACTATGGCTACACCTTC. The encoded protein is CASSSTGGLTTGGGKINYGYTF.

V gene TRBV11-3 combines with J gene TRBJ1-1; the D is unclear. Trimming removed 1 base from V and 0 bases from J, with 6 bases in between. The CDR3 extends over 14 amino acids. Germline CDR1 reads SGHNT; CDR2 reads YENEEA. CDR3 in DNA: TGTGCCAGCAGCTTAGGGCAGATGAACACTGAAGCTTTCTTT. Translating gives CASSLGQMNTEAFF. Looking up the rest from reference TRBV11-3 and TRBJ1-1 gives the full variable domain: EAGVVQSPRYKIIEKKQPVAFWCNPISGHNTLYWYLQNLGQGPELLIRYENEEAVDDSQLPKDRFSAERLKGVDSTLKIQPAELGDSAVYLCASSLGQMNTEAFFGQGTRLTVV.

The chain links TRBV9 to TRBJ2-7; D is uncertain. Germline CDR1 SGDLS, CDR2 YYNGEE. CDR3 length equals 15 residues. V was shortened by 4 bases and J by 7 bases, with 21 bases between the two germline ends. The CDR3 nucleotides are TGTGCCAGCAGCCCCCGTTCGTTTGCCGAGAGGGAGCAGTACTTC. Protein sequence: CASSPRSFAEREQYF.

The chain links TRBV2 to TRBJ2-5, with TRBD1 matching 8 bases. The end of the DNA fits TRBJ2-7 better, so the J call may be wrong. In germline, CDR1 is SNHLY, CDR2 FYNNEI. CDR3 length equals 13 residues. The CDR3 region is CASRDRASYEQYF. CDR3 nucleotide sequence: TGTGCCAGCAGGGACAGGGCATCCTACGAGCAGTACTTC.

This clone was recorded once. The chain is built from TRBV7-2 and TRBJ1-2; 7 bases fit TRBD1. The V segment lost 5 bases and the J segment 4 bases; nucleotides outside the gene matches: 10. This CDR3 has 15 amino acids. Germline loops: CDR1 SGHTA, CDR2 FQGNSA. Written as DNA, the CDR3 is TGTGCCAGCAGCGACGGGAACAGGGGAATCTATGGCTACACCTTC. Protein sequence: CASSDGNRGIYGYTF.

This chain uses TRBV7-9 with TRBJ2-1, with D possibly TRBD1 on 5 matching bases. This CDR3 is 13 amino acids long. The germline V and J ends were trimmed by 2 bases and 6 bases, with 8 bases remaining between them. Germline V gene lookup returns CDR1 SEHNR and CDR2 FQNEAQ (reference sequence). The CDR3 sequence: CASSLRQSNEQFF. The CDR3 nucleotides are TGTGCCAGCAGCTTACGACAGAGCAATGAGCAGTTCTTC.

On this clone itself: Other DNA sequences within the sample encode an identical CDR3. This chain uses TRBV19 with TRBJ1-1; TRBD1 aligns across 7 bases. The junction had 3 bases not matched to a gene; V was cut back by 4 bases and J by 1 base. This CDR3 spans 14 amino acids. Germline CDR1 reads LNHDA; CDR2 reads SQIVND (reference sequence). CDR3 loop: CASSTRTGNTEAFF. The CDR3, as DNA: TGTGCCAGTAGTACTAGGACAGGGAACACTGAAGCTTTCTTT.

CDR3 DNA sequence: TGTGCCAGCGCGGGGGCCGGGGAGACCCAGTACTTC. Its translation: CASAGAGETQYF. The chain recombines TRBV9 with TRBJ2-5, with TRBD2 as a possible D gene (7 bases). Germline CDR1 is SGDLS and CDR2 is YYNGEE. This CDR3 is built from 12 residues. V was pared by 7 bases and J by 5 bases, with 12 bases between.

J is TRBJ2-4 and V is TRBV6-1; 7 bases line up with TRBD1. The CDR3 loop spans 18 amino acids. The germline V gene encodes CDR1 MNHNS and CDR2 SASEGT. The V segment lost 1 base and the J segment 0 bases; nucleotides outside the gene matches: 9. CDR3 amino acids: CASSEGTGAKGAKNIQYF. CDR3 bases: TGTGCCAGCAGTGAAGGGACAGGAGCCAAGGGAGCCAAAAACATTCAGTACTTC.